The rows below give T cell receptor beta chains drawn from one sample of a study of PD-1 blockade in classical Hodgkin lymphoma. Clones were read by immunoSEQ multiplex PCR, and TCRdb kept only the in-frame ones, dropping some. The data hold about 50,000 clones, with 65% to 80% observed a single time. The sample was peripheral blood mononuclear cells (PBMCs), taken before the fourth cycle of nivolumab. The receptors derive from a human donor with classical Hodgkin lymphoma. CDR3s include the opening cysteine and the closing phenylalanine or tryptophan. D genes are given only for firm matches. Not every row has a clone size; where given, it reads once, few, many or a size class.

J gene	V gene	D gene	clone size	CDR3 protein	CDR3 DNA
TRBJ2-3	TRBV27	.	.	CASSQTRDPSTDTQYF	TGTGCCAGCAGCCAGACCCGGGACCCTAGCACAGATACGCAGTATTTT
TRBJ2-7	TRBV7-2	TRBD2	.	CASSYGLVYEQYF	TGTGCCAGCAGCTACGGACTAGTCTACGAGCAGTACTTC
TRBJ2-7	TRBV2	.	.	CASSEGARQREAEYF	TGTGCCAGCAGTGAAGGAGCGAGGCAAAGAGAGGCAGAGTACTTC
TRBJ1-1	TRBV10-3	.	.	CAISESEGVRTEAFF	TGTGCCATCAGTGAGTCTGAGGGGGTAAGGACTGAAGCTTTCTTT
TRBJ2-7	TRBV18	.	.	CASSPPGFGVYEQYF	TGTGCCAGCTCACCACCGGGGTTTGGGGTCTACGAGCAGTACTTC
TRBJ2-5	TRBV2	.	.	CASSGGGHSVETQYF	TGTGCCAGCAGTGGAGGAGGACATTCGGTAGAGACCCAGTACTTC
TRBJ1-1	TRBV5-1	.	.	CASSPQGLAVTEAFF	TGCGCCAGCAGCCCACAGGGTCTGGCGGTCACTGAAGCTTTCTTT
TRBJ1-5	TRBV2	.	.	CASSDPDSNNQPQHF	TGTGCCAGCAGTGACCCAGACTCAAACAATCAGCCCCAGCATTTT
TRBJ2-4	TRBV5-4	.	.	CASSSPGAKNIQYF	TGTGCCAGCAGCTCCCCGGGGGCCAAAAACATTCAGTACTTC
TRBJ2-2	TRBV7-2	TRBD1	.	CASSFIQGVYTGELFF	TGTGCCAGCAGCTTTATTCAGGGGGTATACACCGGGGAGCTGTTTTTT
TRBJ2-3	TRBV10-3	.	.	CAIKMADTQYF	TGTGCCATCAAGATGGCAGATACGCAGTATTTT
TRBJ1-4	TRBV5-1	.	.	CASSSTGGTNEKLFF	TGCGCCAGCAGCTCAACGGGGGGGACTAATGAAAAACTGTTTTTT
TRBJ2-3	TRBV29-1	.	few	CSVGLRSHGDTQYF	TGCAGCGTGGGCTTGCGATCGCACGGAGATACGCAGTATTTT
TRBJ2-1	TRBV6-1	.	few	CASRGLGGVYNEQFF	TGTGCCAGCAGGGGGCTGGGCGGAGTTTACAATGAGCAGTTCTTC
TRBJ2-5	TRBV5-4	TRBD1	.	CASSWGGTGKETQYF	TGTGCCAGCAGCTGGGGCGGGACAGGGAAAGAGACCCAGTACTTC
TRBJ2-5	TRBV11-3	.	.	CASSSGLQETQYF	TGTGCCAGCAGCTCCGGACTCCAAGAGACCCAGTACTTC
TRBJ2-4	TRBV19	TRBD2	.	CASTGRRERVNIQYF	TGTGCCAGTACAGGGCGGCGGGAGAGGGTCAACATTCAGTACTTC
TRBJ2-5	TRBV4-2	.	many	CASSQVSGQGVPETQYF	TGTGCCAGCAGCCAAGTGTCGGGCCAGGGCGTTCCGGAGACCCAGTACTTC
TRBJ2-5	TRBV5-1	.	few	CASSYYTGQGETQYF	TGCGCCAGCTCCTATTACACAGGCCAGGGGGAGACCCAGTACTTC
TRBJ2-7	TRBV9	.	.	CASSTRDSRTYEQYF	TGTGCCAGCAGCACTAGGGACTCGAGGACCTACGAGCAGTACTTC
TRBJ2-7	TRBV5-1	TRBD1	.	CASSFLGQGYEQYF	TGCGCCAGCAGCTTTTTGGGACAGGGCTACGAGCAGTACTTC
TRBJ1-1	TRBV28	.	.	CASSLWGGTGAETEAFF	TGTGCCAGCAGTTTATGGGGCGGAACGGGGGCTGAGACTGAAGCTTTCTTT
TRBJ2-2	TRBV5-1	TRBD2	medium-sized	CASRAGLADSRSELFF	TGCGCCAGCAGGGCGGGACTAGCGGATTCGAGGTCGGAGCTGTTTTTT
TRBJ2-7	TRBV5-5	TRBD2	few	CASSSHSGSYEQYF	TGTGCCAGCAGTAGCCATAGCGGGAGCTACGAGCAGTACTTC
TRBJ2-7	TRBV19	TRBD2	.	CASRDRDYPAYEQYF	TGTGCCAGTAGGGACCGGGACTACCCAGCTTACGAGCAGTACTTC
TRBJ2-1	TRBV14	TRBD2	.	CASSQELAAYNEQFF	TGTGCCAGCAGCCAAGAACTAGCGGCCTACAATGAGCAGTTCTTC
TRBJ2-2	TRBV4-3	.	few	CASSQDGSGPNTGELFF	TGCGCCAGCAGCCAAGATGGAAGCGGACCTAACACCGGGGAGCTGTTTTTT
TRBJ2-7	TRBV7-8	.	many	CASSLWGEQYF	TGTGCCAGCAGCCTCTGGGGCGAGCAGTACTTC
TRBJ1-2	TRBV28	.	.	CASSPDSSGGYTF	TGTGCCAGCAGCCCGGACAGCTCGGGAGGCTACACCTTC
TRBJ1-1	TRBV28	.	.	CASTLLGPNGYTEAFF	TGTGCCAGCACCCTCCTTGGCCCAAATGGCTACACTGAAGCTTTCTTT
TRBJ2-1	TRBV11-3	.	few	CASSLGFGGGPYNEQFF	TGTGCCAGCAGCTTAGGGTTTGGGGGAGGACCCTACAATGAGCAGTTCTTC
TRBJ1-2	TRBV6-5	.	.	CASSLTPSYGYTF	TGTGCCAGCAGTTTGACACCCAGCTATGGCTACACCTTC
TRBJ1-1	TRBV2	TRBD1	once	CASSPTGGRNTEAFF	TGTGCCAGCAGTCCAACAGGGGGAAGGAACACTGAAGCTTTCTTT
TRBJ2-7	TRBV6-6	TRBD2	.	CASSYRGLALNEQYF	TGTGCCAGCAGTTACAGGGGACTAGCGCTCAACGAGCAGTACTTC
TRBJ2-7	TRBV19	.	.	CASSKGDNSYEQYF	TGTGCCAGTAGTAAGGGGGACAACTCCTACGAGCAGTACTTC
TRBJ2-2	TRBV6-5	.	.	CASRAGTLNTGELFF	TGTGCCAGCAGGGCCGGGACACTGAACACCGGGGAGCTGTTTTTT
TRBJ2-2	TRBV11-2	.	.	CASSLDLWNTGELFF	TGTGCCAGCAGCTTAGATCTTTGGAACACCGGGGAGCTGTTTTTT
TRBJ1-5	TRBV28	.	once	CASSGGGTGWNQPQHF	TGTGCCAGCAGTGGGGGCGGAACAGGGTGGAATCAGCCCCAGCATTTT
TRBJ1-1	TRBV21-1	.	.	CASSNFRGRLASVFNSEAFF	TGTGCCAGCAGCAATTTCAGGGGGCGATTGGCGTCGGTCTTTAATTCTGAAGCTTTCTTT
TRBJ1-5	TRBV6-6	.	.	CAGTSAGSDQPQHF	TGTGCCGGTACCTCGGCAGGGAGCGATCAGCCCCAGCATTTT
TRBJ2-4	TRBV29-1	.	few	CSVGPGDNIQYF	TGCAGCGTTGGTCCGGGCGACAACATTCAGTACTTC
TRBJ1-2	TRBV2	.	few	CANTPQASPNYGYTF	TGTGCCAATACCCCGCAGGCCAGTCCTAACTATGGCTACACCTTC
TRBJ2-2	TRBV5-1	.	.	CASSVGVTGELFF	TGCGCCAGCAGCGTCGGGGTCACCGGGGAGCTGTTTTTT
TRBJ2-2	TRBV19	TRBD1	.	CASSLGQGRAGELFF	TGTGCCAGTAGTTTGGGACAGGGGCGAGCCGGGGAGCTGTTTTTT
TRBJ2-3	TRBV9	.	.	CASSVASRTDTQYF	TGTGCCAGCAGCGTAGCTTCTCGCACAGATACGCAGTATTTT
TRBJ1-1	TRBV2	.	.	CASSEARDTEAFF	TGTGCCAGCAGTGAAGCCAGGGACACTGAAGCTTTCTTT
TRBJ2-2	TRBV2	.	once	CASRGAGELFF	TGTGCCAGCAGGGGGGCGGGGGAGCTGTTTTTT
TRBJ1-1	TRBV6-6	TRBD1	.	CASSDRGTEAFF	TGTGCCAGCAGTGACAGGGGGACTGAAGCTTTCTTT
TRBJ1-1	TRBV5-1	.	.	CASRYDGNTEAFF	TGCGCCAGCAGGTATGACGGGAACACTGAAGCTTTCTTT
TRBJ2-7	TRBV11-2	TRBD1	.	CASSVNTGVSYEQYF	TGTGCCAGCAGCGTAAATACAGGGGTTTCCTACGAGCAGTACTTC
TRBJ1-5	TRBV5-8	TRBD1	once	CASSLGRGLSNQPQHF	TGTGCCAGCAGCTTGGGCAGGGGGCTCAGCAATCAGCCCCAGCATTTT
TRBJ2-3	TRBV4-1	TRBD2	.	CASSQAPRSGVSTDTQYF	TGCGCCAGCAGCCAAGCCCCCAGGAGCGGGGTTAGCACAGATACGCAGTATTTT